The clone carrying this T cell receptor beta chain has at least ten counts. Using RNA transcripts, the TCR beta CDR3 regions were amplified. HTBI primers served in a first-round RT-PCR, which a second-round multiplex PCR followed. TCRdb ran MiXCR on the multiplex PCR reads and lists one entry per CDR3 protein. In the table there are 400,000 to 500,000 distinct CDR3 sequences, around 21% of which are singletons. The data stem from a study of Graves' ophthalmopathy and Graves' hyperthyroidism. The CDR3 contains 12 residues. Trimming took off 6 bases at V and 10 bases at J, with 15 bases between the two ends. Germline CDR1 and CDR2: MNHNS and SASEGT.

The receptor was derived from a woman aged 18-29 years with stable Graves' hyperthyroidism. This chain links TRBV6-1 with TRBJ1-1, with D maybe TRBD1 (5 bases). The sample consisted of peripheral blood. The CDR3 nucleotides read TGTGCCAGCAGGGCAGGGTCCCTAGGAGCTTTCTTT. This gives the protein CASRAGSLGAFF.